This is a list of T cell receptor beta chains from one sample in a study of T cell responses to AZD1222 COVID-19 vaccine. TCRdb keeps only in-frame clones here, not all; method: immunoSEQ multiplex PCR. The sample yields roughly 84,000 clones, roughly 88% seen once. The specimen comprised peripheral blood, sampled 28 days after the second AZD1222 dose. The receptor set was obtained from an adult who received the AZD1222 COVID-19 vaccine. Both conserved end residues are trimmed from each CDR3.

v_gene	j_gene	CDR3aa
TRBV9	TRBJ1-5	ASSGGAGNQPQH
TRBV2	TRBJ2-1	ASRAGTTSYNEQF
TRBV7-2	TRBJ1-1	ASSLARSANTEAF
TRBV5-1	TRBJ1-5	ASSLDQPNQPQH
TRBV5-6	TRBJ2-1	ASSLYGQTVVNEQF
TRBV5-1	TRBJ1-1	ASSLAGDRGGDEAF
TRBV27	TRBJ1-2	ASSSGLYGYT
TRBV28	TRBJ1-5	ASSFQRTGLGQPQH
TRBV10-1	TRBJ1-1	ASSGQLNTEAF
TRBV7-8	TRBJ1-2	ASSPDGTGLYGYT
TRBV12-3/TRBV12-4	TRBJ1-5	ASSIRGNQPQH
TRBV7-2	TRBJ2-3	ASSEGTSGSTDTQY
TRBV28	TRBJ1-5	ASRGDIALPQH
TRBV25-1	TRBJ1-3	ASSSTPPYGTGNTIY
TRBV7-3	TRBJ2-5	ASSPSGTHQETQY
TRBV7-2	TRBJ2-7	ASSVTGTSYEQY
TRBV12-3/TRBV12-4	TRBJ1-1	ASSLGGGRTF
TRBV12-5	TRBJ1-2	ASGPGGTGVGYT
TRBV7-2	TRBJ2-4	ASSLDRRQGAMSKNIQY
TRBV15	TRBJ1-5	ATSRDLEGDQPQH
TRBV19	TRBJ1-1	ARRDRAILGTEAF
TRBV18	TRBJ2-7	ASSQGAATYEQY
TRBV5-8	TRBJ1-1	ASSLVGHNEAF
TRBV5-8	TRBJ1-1	ASSLTEPSGDGTEAF
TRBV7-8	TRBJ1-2	ASSLERRASWGYT
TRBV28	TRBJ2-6	ATLDRSGANVLT
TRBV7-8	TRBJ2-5	ASSFFRGGGTRRETQY
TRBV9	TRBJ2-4	ASSVGTPTEGHIQY
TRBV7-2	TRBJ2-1	ASSSQAGGYNEQF
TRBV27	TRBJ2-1	ASNHQTSGRGNEQF
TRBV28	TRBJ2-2	ASRDRGRDTGELF
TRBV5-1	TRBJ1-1	ASSLVAGQATEAF
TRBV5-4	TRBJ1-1	ASSSADRAGTEAF
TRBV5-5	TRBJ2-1	ASSLWRGSSYNEQF
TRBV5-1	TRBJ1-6	ASSLDGRGFMHSPLH
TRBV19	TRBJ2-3	ASTPGRSTDTQY
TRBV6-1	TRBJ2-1	ASSEYDQPGLAGGRKF
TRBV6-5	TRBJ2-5	ASSYRRGARGETQY
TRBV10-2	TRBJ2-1	ASSMGLAGEWVQF
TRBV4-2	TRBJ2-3	ASSQEIGGGPTYTQY
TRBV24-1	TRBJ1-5	ATSDSPGGLGQPQH
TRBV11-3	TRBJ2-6	ASSLPVTGPLRANVLT
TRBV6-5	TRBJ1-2	ASSYSGTGATLGYT
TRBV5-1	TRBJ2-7	ASSSYSPISYEQY
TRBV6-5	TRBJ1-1	ASSYGRHTEAF
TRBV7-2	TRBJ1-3	ASSLGTWTGNTIY
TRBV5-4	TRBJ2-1	ASSLTGGPEQF
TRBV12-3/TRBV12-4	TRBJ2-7	ASSLQEVGEQY
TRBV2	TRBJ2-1	ASKRLSSYNEQF
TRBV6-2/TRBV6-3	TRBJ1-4	ASSYSPQEKLF
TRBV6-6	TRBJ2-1	ASSYREEAYNEQF
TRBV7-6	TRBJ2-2	ASKGGSVIYTGELF
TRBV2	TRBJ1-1	ASLAAAGTLMNTEAF